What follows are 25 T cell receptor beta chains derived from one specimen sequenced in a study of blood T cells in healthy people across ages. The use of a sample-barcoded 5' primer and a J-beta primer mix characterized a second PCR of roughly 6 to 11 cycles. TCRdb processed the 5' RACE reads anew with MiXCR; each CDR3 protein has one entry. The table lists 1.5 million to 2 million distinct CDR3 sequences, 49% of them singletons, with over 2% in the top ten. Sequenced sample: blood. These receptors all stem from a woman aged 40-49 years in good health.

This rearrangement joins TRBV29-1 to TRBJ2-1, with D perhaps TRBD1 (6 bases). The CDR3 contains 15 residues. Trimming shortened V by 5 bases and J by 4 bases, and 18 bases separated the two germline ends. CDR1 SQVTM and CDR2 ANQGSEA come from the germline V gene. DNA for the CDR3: TGCAGCGTTCCGGGAATCAGGGGCCCATACAATGAGCAGTTCTTC. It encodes CSVPGIRGPYNEQFF.

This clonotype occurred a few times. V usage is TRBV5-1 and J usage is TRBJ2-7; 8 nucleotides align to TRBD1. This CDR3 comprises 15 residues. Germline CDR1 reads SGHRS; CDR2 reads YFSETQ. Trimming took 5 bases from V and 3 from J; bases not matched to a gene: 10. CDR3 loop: CASRLHTGGIYEQYF. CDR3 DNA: TGCGCCAGCAGACTGCATACAGGGGGGATCTACGAGCAGTACTTC.

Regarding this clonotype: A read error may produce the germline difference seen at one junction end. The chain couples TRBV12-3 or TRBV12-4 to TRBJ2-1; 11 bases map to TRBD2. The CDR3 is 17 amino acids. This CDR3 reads CACSPQSRLAGRDEQFF. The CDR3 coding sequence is TGTGCCTGCAGCCCTCAATCCCGACTAGCGGGGAGGGATGAGCAGTTCTTC.

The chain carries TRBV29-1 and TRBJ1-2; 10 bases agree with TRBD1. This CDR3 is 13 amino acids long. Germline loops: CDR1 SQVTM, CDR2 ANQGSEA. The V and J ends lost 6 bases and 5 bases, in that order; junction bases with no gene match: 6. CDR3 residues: CSVAGQGLYGYTF. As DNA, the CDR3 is TGCAGCGTCGCGGGACAGGGGCTTTATGGCTACACCTTC.

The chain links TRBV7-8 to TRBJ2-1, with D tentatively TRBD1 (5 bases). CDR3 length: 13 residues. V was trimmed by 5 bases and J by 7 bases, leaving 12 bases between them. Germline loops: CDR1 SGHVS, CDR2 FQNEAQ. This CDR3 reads CASSAGHLNEQFF. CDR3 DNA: TGTGCCAGCAGCGCCGGACATTTGAATGAGCAGTTCTTC.

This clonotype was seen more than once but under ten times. CDR3 DNA: TGCGCCAGCAGCCAAGATCGGGGGCAGACTGACTACACCTTC. Protein sequence: CASSQDRGQTDYTF. The J gene is TRBJ1-2, the V gene TRBV4-3, with D possibly matching TRBD1 (6 bases). The CDR3 covers 14 residues. Between the trimmed V and J ends, which lost 0 bases and 10 bases, there was a span of 15 bases. CDR1 is LGHNA and CDR2 is YSLEER in the germline V gene.

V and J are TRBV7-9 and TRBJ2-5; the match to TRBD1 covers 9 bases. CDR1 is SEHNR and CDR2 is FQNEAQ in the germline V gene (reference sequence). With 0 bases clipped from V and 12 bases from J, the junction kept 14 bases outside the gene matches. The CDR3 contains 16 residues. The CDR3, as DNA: TGTGCCAGCAGCTTAGCGTTCCCGCGACAGGGGGGCAAAAAGTACTTC. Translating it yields CASSLAFPRQGGKKYF.

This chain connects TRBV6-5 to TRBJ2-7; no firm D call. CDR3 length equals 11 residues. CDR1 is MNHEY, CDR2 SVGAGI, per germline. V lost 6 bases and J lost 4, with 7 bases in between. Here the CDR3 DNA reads TGTGCCAGCAGATCCTGGTACGAGCAGTACTTC. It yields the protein CASRSWYEQYF.

CDR3 bases: TGCAGTGTTGGCGGGTCCACGGGATCAAATACGCAGTATTTT. Residues: CSVGGSTGSNTQYF. J is TRBJ2-3 and V is TRBV20-1, with D tentatively TRBD2 (5 bases). CDR3 length: 14 amino acids. Trimming stripped 7 bases from V and 7 bases from J, with 21 bases between. Per the germline V gene, CDR1 is DFQATT and CDR2 is SNEGSKA (reference sequence).

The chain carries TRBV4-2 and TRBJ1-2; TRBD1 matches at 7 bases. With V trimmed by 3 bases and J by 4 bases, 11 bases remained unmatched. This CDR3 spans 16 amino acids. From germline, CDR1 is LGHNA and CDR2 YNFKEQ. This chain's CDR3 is CASSHEINRGTYGYTF. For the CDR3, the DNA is TGTGCCAGCAGCCATGAGATAAACAGGGGAACCTATGGCTACACCTTC.

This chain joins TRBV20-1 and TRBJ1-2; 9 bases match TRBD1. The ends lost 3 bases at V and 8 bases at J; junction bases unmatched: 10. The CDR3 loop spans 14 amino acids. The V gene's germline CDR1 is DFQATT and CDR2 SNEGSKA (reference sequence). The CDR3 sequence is CSARGDRALGGYTF. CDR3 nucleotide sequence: TGCAGTGCTAGGGGGGACAGGGCCTTAGGAGGCTACACCTTC.

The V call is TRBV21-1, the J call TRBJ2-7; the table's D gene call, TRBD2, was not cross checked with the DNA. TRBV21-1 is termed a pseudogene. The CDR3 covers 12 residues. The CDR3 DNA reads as TGTGCCAGCAGCAAATCGGCCGCGGGGCAGTACTTC. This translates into CASSKSAAGQYF.

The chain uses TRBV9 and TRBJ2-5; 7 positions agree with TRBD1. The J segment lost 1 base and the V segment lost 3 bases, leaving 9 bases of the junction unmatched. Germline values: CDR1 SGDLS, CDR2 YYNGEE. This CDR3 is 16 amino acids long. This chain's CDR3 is CASSEAGTECQETQYF. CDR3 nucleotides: TGTGCCAGCAGCGAGGCCGGGACAGAGTGCCAAGAGACCCAGTACTTC.

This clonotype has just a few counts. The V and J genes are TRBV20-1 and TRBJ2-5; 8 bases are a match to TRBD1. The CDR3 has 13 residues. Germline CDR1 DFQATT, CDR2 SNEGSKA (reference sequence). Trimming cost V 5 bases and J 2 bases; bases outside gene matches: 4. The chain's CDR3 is CSADRGGQETQYF. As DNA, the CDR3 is TGCAGTGCTGACAGGGGTGGACAAGAGACCCAGTACTTC.

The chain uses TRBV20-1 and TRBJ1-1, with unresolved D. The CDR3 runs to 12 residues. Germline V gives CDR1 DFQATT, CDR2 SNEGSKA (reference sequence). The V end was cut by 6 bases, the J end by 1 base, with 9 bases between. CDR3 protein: CSARTSNTEAFF. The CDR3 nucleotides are TGCAGTGCGAGGACCTCGAACACTGAAGCTTTCTTT.

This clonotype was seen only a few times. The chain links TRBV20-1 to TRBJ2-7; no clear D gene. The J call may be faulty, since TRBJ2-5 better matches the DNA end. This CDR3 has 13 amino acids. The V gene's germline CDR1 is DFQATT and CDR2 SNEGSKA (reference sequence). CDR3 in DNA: TGCAGTGCTAGAGAACCGCGTTTAGGGACCCAGTACTTC. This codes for CSAREPRLGTQYF.

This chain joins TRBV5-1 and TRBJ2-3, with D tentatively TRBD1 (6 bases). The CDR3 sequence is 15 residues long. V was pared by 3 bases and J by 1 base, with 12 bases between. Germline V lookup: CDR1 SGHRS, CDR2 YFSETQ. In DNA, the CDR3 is TGCGCCAGCAGCTCAGGGGAAAGTCGCACAGATACGCAGTATTTT. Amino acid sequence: CASSSGESRTDTQYF.

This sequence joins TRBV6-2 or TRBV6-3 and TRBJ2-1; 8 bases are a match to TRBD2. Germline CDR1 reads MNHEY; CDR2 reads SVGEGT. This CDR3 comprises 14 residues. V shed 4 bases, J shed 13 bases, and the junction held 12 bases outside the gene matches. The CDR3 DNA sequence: TGTGCCAGCAGTTTACCCCCGGGGGGGGAGACCCAGTTCTTC. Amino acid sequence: CASSLPPGGETQFF.

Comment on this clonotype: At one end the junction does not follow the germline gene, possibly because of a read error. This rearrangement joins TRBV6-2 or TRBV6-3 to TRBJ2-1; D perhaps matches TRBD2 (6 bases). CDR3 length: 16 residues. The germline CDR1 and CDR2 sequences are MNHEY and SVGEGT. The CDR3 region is CASSYRENRAYDEQFF. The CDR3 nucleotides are TGTGCCAGCAGTTATCGGGAGAATCGGGCCTACGATGAGCAGTTCTTC.

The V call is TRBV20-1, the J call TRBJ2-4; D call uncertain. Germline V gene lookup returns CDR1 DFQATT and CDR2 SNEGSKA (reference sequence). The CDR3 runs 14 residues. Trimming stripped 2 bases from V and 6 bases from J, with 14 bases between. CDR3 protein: CSARHQLVVNIQYF. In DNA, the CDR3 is TGCAGTGCTAGACACCAATTAGTGGTAAACATTCAGTACTTC.

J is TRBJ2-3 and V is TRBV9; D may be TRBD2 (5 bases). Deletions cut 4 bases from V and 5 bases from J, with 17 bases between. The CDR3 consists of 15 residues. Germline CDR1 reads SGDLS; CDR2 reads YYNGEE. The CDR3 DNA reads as TGTGCCAGCAGCTTTAAATCGGAGCGGTTAGATACGCAGTATTTT. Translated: CASSFKSERLDTQYF.

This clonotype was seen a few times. The CDR3 bases are TGTGCCAGCAGTGAAGCCGGGCGGCAGACCCAGTACTTC. It yields the protein CASSEAGRQTQYF. The chain recombines TRBV2 with TRBJ2-5; D remains unclear. The V gene's germline CDR1 is SNHLY and CDR2 FYNNEI. The CDR3 loop spans 13 amino acids. The V end was cut by 0 bases, the J end by 6 bases, with 8 bases between.

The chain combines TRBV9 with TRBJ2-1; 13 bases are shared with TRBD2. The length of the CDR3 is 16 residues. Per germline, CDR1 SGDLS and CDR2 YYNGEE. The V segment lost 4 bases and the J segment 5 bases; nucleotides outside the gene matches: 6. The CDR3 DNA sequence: TGTGCCAGCAGCACACCGACTAGCGGGGGGAACAATGAGCAGTTCTTC. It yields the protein CASSTPTSGGNNEQFF.

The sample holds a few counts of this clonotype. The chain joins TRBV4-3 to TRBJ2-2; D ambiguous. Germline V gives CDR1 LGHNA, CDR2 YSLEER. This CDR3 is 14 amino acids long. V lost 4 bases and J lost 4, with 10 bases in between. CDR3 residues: CASSPEKGTGELFF. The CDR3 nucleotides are TGCGCCAGCAGCCCCGAGAAGGGCACCGGGGAGCTGTTTTTT.

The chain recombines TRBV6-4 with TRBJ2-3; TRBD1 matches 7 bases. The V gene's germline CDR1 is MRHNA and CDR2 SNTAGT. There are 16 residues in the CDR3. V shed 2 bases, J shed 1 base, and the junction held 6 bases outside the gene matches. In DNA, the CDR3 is TGTGCCAGCAGTGACCCGGGGACAGTTGGCACAGATACGCAGTATTTT. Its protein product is CASSDPGTVGTDTQYF.